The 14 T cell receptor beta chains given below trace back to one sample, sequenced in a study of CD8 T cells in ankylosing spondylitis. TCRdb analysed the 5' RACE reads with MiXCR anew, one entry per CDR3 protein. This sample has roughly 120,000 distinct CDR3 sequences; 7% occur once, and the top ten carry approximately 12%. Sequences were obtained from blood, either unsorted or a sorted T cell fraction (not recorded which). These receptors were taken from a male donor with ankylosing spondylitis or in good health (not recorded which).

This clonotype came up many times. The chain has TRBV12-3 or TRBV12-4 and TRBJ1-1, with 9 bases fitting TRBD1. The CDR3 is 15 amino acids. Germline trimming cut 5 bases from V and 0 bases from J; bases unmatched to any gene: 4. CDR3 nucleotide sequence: TGTGCCAGCAGTAGTTGGACAGGGGTGAACACTGAAGCTTTCTTT. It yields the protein CASSSWTGVNTEAFF.

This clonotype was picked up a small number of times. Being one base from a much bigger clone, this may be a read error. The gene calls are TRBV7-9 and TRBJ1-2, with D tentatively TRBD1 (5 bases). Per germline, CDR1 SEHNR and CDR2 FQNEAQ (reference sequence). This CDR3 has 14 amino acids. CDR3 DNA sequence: TGTGCCAGCAGCTTAGTAGGGACGGACTATGGCTCCACCTTC. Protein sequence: CASSLVGTDYGSTF.

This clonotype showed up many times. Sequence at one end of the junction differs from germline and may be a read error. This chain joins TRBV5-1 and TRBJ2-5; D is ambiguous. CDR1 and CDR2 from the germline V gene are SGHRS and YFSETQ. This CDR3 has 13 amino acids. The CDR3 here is CASSLGGQETQYF. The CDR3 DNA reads TGTGCCAGCAGCCTGGGCGGTCAAGAGACCCAGTACTTC.

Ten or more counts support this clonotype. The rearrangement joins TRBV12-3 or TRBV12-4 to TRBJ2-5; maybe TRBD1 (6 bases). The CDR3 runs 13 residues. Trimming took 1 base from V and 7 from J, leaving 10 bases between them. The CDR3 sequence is CASSLDRVTTQYF. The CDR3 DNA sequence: TGTGCCAGCAGTTTAGACAGGGTCACGACCCAGTACTTC.

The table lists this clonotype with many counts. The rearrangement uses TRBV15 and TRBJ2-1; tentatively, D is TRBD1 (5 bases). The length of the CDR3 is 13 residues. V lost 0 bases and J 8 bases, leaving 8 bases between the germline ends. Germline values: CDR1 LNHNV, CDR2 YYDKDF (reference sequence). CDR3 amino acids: CATSRDRADEQFF. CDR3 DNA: TGTGCCACCAGCAGAGACAGGGCTGATGAGCAGTTCTTC.

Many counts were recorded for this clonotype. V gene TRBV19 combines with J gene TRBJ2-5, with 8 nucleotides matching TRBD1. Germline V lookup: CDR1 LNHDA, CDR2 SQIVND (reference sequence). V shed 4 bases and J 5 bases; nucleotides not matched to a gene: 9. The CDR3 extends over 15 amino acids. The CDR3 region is CASSTTGASGETQYF. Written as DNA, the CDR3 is TGTGCCAGTAGTACGACAGGGGCATCTGGGGAGACCCAGTACTTC.

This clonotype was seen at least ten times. CDR3 residues: CSVAREQETQYF. CDR3 nucleotides: TGCAGTGTTGCACGAGAACAAGAGACCCAGTACTTC. The rearrangement uses TRBV20-1 and TRBJ2-5; unclear D gene. The CDR3 consists of 12 residues. Trimming stripped 7 bases from V and 2 bases from J, with 11 bases between. Germline V gene lookup returns CDR1 DFQATT and CDR2 SNEGSKA (reference sequence).

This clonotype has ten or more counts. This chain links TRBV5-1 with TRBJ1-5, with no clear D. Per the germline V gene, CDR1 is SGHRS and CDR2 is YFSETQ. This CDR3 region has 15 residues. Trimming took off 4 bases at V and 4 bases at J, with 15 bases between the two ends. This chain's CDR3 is CASSPWHSQNQPQHF. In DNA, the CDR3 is TGCGCCAGCAGCCCTTGGCACAGTCAAAATCAGCCCCAGCATTTT.

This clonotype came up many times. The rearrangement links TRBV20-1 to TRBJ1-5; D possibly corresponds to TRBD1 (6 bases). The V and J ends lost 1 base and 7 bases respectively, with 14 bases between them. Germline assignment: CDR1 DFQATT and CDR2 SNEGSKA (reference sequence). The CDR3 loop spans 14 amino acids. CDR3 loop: CSARVAGVKQPQHF. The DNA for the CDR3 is TGCAGTGCTAGAGTAGCAGGGGTGAAGCAGCCCCAGCATTTT.

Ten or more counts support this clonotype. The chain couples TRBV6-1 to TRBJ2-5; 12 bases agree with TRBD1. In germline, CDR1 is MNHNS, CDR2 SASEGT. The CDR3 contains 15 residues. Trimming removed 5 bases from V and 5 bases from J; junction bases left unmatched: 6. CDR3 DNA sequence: TGTGCCAGCAGTATCCGGGACAGGGGGCTGGAGACCCAGTACTTC. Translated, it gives CASSIRDRGLETQYF.

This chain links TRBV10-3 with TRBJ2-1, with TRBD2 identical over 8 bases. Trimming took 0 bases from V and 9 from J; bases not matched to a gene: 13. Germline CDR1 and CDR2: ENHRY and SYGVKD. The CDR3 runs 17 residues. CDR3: CAISESTGGGPWGEQFF. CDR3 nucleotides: TGTGCCATCAGTGAGTCGACGGGGGGGGGCCCTTGGGGTGAGCAGTTCTTC.

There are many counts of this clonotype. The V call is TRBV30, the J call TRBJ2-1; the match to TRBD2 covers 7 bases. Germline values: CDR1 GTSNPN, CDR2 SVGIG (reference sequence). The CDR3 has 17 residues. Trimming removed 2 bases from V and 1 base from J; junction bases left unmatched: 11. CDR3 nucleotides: TGTGCCTGGAGTACACACTATGGCGGGAGTTCCTACAATGAGCAGTTCTTC. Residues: CAWSTHYGGSSYNEQFF.

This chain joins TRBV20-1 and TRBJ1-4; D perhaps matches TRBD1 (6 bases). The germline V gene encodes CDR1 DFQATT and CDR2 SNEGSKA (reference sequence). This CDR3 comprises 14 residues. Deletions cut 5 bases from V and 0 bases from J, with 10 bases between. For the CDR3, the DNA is TGCAGTGCTCGCACAGGGTCAACTAATGAAAAACTGTTTTTT. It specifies CSARTGSTNEKLFF.

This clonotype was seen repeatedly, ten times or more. Here the CDR3 reads CASSPSQGLGNEQFF. CDR3 DNA: TGTGCCAGCTCACCCAGCCAGGGGTTGGGAAATGAGCAGTTCTTC. The chain carries TRBV18 and TRBJ2-1; D is perhaps TRBD1 (6 bases). From germline, CDR1 is KGHSH and CDR2 LQKENI. The CDR3 covers 15 residues. Trimming shortened V by 3 bases and J by 7 bases, and 16 bases separated the two germline ends. Looking up the rest from reference TRBV18 and TRBJ2-1 gives the full variable domain: NAGVMQNPRHLVRRRGQEARLRCSPMKGHSHVYWYRQLPEEGLKFMVYLQKENIIDESGMPKERFSAEFPKEGPSILRIQQVVRGDSAAYFCASSPSQGLGNEQFFGPGTRLTVL.